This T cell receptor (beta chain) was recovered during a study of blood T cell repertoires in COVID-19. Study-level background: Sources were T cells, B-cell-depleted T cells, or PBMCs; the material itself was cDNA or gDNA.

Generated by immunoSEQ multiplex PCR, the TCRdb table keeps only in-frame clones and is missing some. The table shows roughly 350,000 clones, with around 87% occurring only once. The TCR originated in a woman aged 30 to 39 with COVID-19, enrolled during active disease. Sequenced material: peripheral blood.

The CDR3 bases are TGTGCCAGCACTGTCGGGAACCAAGAGACCCAGTACTTC. Translating it yields CASTVGNQETQYF. J is TRBJ2-5 and V is TRBV2, with TRBD2 as a possible D gene (5 bases). Trimming removed 7 bases at V and 0 bases at J, with 9 bases between. Germline V gives CDR1 SNHLY, CDR2 FYNNEI. The CDR3 has 13 amino acids.